The 28 T cell receptor beta chains listed next were all sequenced from one sample in a study of tumor-infiltrating lymphocytes in localized non-small cell lung cancer. Clones were read by immunoSEQ multiplex PCR, and TCRdb kept only the in-frame ones, dropping some. The sample contains 27,000 or so clones, approximately 83% of which appear only once. The sample was lung tumor tissue. Receptors were obtained from a human donor with non-small cell lung cancer.

V is TRBV19 and J is TRBJ1-5, with 10 positions matching TRBD1. The germline gives CDR1 LNHDA, CDR2 SQIVND (reference sequence). CDR3 size: 17 residues. The ends lost 3 bases at V and 9 bases at J; junction bases unmatched: 14. Here the CDR3 DNA reads TGTGCCAGTAGTATTGGCCGCCGGACAGGGGGGGTGGCGCCCCAGCATTTT. Its protein is CASSIGRRTGGVAPQHF.

The chain uses TRBV6-5 and TRBJ2-3, with D perhaps given as TRBD1 or TRBD2 (5 bases each). CDR3 length: 13 amino acids. Trimming stripped 7 bases from V and 7 bases from J, with 15 bases between. Germline CDR1 MNHEY, CDR2 SVGAGI. The CDR3 DNA reads TGTGCCAGCACCCCAAGCTGGGGGTATACGCAGTATTTT. Amino acids: CASTPSWGYTQYF.

The rearrangement joins TRBV5-1 to TRBJ2-7; D call uncertain. This CDR3 has 15 residues. Germline V lookup: CDR1 SGHRS, CDR2 YFSETQ. V lost 0 bases, J lost 0 bases, and 10 bases lay in between. In DNA, the CDR3 is TGCGCCAGCAGCTTGGGGGGAACGAGCTCCTACGAGCAGTACTTC. Encoded protein: CASSLGGTSSYEQYF.

The CDR3 sequence: CASSYSQTQVYGYTF. CDR3 DNA: TGTGCCAGCAGTTACTCCCAGACCCAAGTCTATGGCTACACCTTC. The J gene is TRBJ1-2, the V gene TRBV6-5; no clear D gene. CDR1 is MNHEY, CDR2 SVGAGI, per germline. The CDR3 covers 15 residues. The germline V and J ends were trimmed by 0 bases and 4 bases, with 12 bases remaining between them.

This clone has a handful of counts. The rearrangement joins TRBV5-8 to TRBJ2-5; TRBD1 matches 9 bases. The length of the CDR3 is 14 residues. With 0 bases clipped from V and 5 bases from J, the junction kept 2 bases outside the gene matches. Germline CDR1 is SGHTS and CDR2 is YDEGEE. CDR3 bases: TGTGCCAGCAGCTTGGCGGGACAGGGTGAGACCCAGTACTTC. It encodes CASSLAGQGETQYF.

The chain couples TRBV11-2 to TRBJ2-2, with D perhaps TRBD2 (5 bases). CDR1 is SGHAT, CDR2 FQNNGV, per germline. Deletions cut 2 bases from V and 3 bases from J, with 10 bases between. CDR3 length: 15 amino acids. The CDR3 bases are TGTGCCAGCAGCTTACGGACCGGGGACACCGGGGAGCTGTTTTTT. Amino acids: CASSLRTGDTGELFF.

This chain uses TRBV4-3 with TRBJ1-6, with D perhaps matching TRBD1 (5 bases). The CDR3 totals 13 residues. V was pared by 0 bases and J by 10 bases, with 7 bases between. Looked up from germline, CDR1 is LGHNA and CDR2 is YSLEER. The CDR3 loop is CASSQDRDSPLHF. In DNA form, the CDR3 reads TGCGCCAGCAGCCAAGACAGGGACTCACCCCTCCACTTT.

The chain couples TRBV4-2 to TRBJ2-2; D call uncertain. Germline lookup yields CDR1 LGHNA and CDR2 YNFKEQ. The ends were cut back, 0 bases at V and 5 bases at J, with 7 bases in the middle. The CDR3 totals 14 residues. The CDR3 loop reads CASSQEQTTGELFF. The CDR3 DNA sequence: TGTGCCAGCAGCCAAGAACAGACGACCGGGGAGCTGTTTTTT.

The chain recombines TRBV28 with TRBJ1-1, with D perhaps matching TRBD1 (5 bases). Trimming pared 3 bases from V and 4 bases from J, leaving 6 bases between. Germline lookup yields CDR1 MDHEN and CDR2 SYDVKM. This CDR3 region has 12 residues. CDR3 residues: CASSLTATEAFF. CDR3 bases: TGTGCCAGCAGTTTGACAGCCACTGAAGCTTTCTTT.

This clone was counted a few times. V usage is TRBV15 and J usage is TRBJ2-7; perhaps TRBD1 as D (5 bases). Trimming removed 1 base at V and 5 bases at J, with 21 bases between. Germline V gives CDR1 LNHNV, CDR2 YYDKDF (reference sequence). The CDR3 runs 17 residues. CDR3 region: CATSRAYPTRGGDEQYF. Written as DNA, the CDR3 is TGTGCCACCAGCAGAGCCTACCCCACAAGGGGCGGCGACGAGCAGTACTTC.

The chain uses TRBV29-1 and TRBJ1-2; the D is unclear. CDR1 is SQVTM, CDR2 ANQGSEA, per germline. The CDR3 is 15 residues long. The V end was cut by 7 bases, the J end by 0 bases, with 18 bases between. CDR3 in amino acids: CSAIVRREANYGYTF. DNA for the CDR3: TGCAGCGCCATAGTACGCCGGGAGGCTAACTATGGCTACACCTTC.

The chain combines TRBV6-6 with TRBJ2-5; TRBD1 matches at 7 bases. The germline V gene encodes CDR1 MNHNY and CDR2 SVGAGI (reference sequence). The trim removed 7 bases at V and 2 bases at J, leaving 7 bases unmatched. The CDR3 has 14 amino acids. The CDR3 region has the DNA TGTGCCAGCACGGATCCGGGACAGCAAGAGACCCAGTACTTC. It yields the protein CASTDPGQQETQYF.

The table lists this clone with a count of one. This chain connects TRBV4-1 to TRBJ1-4, with 10 bases fitting TRBD1. CDR3 size: 15 residues. Germline V gene data show CDR1 as MGHRA and CDR2 as YSYEKL. J gave up 5 bases and V 4 bases, and 4 bases lay outside the gene matches. The chain's CDR3 is CASSPRTGGNEKLFF. In DNA form, the CDR3 reads TGCGCCAGCAGCCCTCGGACAGGGGGGAATGAAAAACTGTTTTTT.

The V gene is TRBV11-2, the J gene TRBJ1-2; TRBD1 aligns across 10 bases. Germline assignment: CDR1 SGHAT and CDR2 FQNNGV. The CDR3 consists of 17 residues. With 5 bases clipped from V and 6 bases from J, the junction kept 15 bases outside the gene matches. CDR3 residues: CASSRTGDRGGEDGYTF. The DNA for the CDR3 is TGTGCCAGCAGCCGAACGGGGGACAGGGGAGGTGAGGATGGCTACACCTTC.

The chain combines TRBV11-3 with TRBJ2-7; a possible D gene is TRBD2 (5 bases). Trimming left V 2 bases short and J 3 bases short, with 8 bases between. In germline, CDR1 is SGHNT, CDR2 YENEEA. The CDR3 length is 13 residues. The CDR3 sequence is CASSLNGDYEQYF. CDR3 in DNA: TGTGCCAGCAGCTTAAACGGGGACTACGAGCAGTACTTC.

The genes are TRBV4-1 and TRBJ2-6; TRBD1 is a possible D gene (6 bases). The CDR3 is 16 residues long. Germline CDR1 is MGHRA and CDR2 is YSYEKL. Trimming removed 3 bases at V and 3 bases at J, with 12 bases between. This chain's CDR3 is CASSQYTGSGANVLTF. Here the CDR3 DNA reads TGCGCCAGCAGCCAGTACACAGGGAGTGGGGCCAACGTCCTGACTTTC.

This clone was counted a single time. The V and J genes are TRBV27 and TRBJ2-5; a possible D gene is TRBD2 (6 bases). CDR1 and CDR2 (germline): MNHEY, SMNVEV (reference sequence). The CDR3 sequence is 15 residues long. Trimming pared 4 bases from V and 4 bases from J, leaving 16 bases between. Written as DNA, the CDR3 is TGTGCCAGCAGTTCCCTATTAGAAGCGGGAGAGACCCAGTACTTC. Its protein product is CASSSLLEAGETQYF.

This sequence joins TRBV4-1 and TRBJ1-6; 8 nucleotides align to TRBD1. In germline, CDR1 is MGHRA, CDR2 YSYEKL. With V trimmed by 6 bases and J by 6 bases, 7 bases remained unmatched. CDR3 length: 15 residues. CDR3 sequence reads: CASSPGTGFNSPLHF. CDR3 nucleotide sequence: TGCGCCAGCAGTCCCGGGACAGGATTTAATTCACCCCTCCACTTT.

This clone was observed a few times. This chain connects TRBV7-8 to TRBJ2-1; 13 bases line up with TRBD2. With V trimmed by 7 bases and J by 2 bases, 5 bases remained unmatched. The CDR3 is made up of 16 amino acids. The germline gives CDR1 SGHVS, CDR2 FQNEAQ. The DNA for the CDR3 is TGTGCCAGCAACCCCGGACTAGCGGGGGCCTACAATGAGCAGTTCTTC. Amino acid sequence: CASNPGLAGAYNEQFF.

The chain has TRBV5-1 and TRBJ2-7, with D perhaps TRBD1 (6 bases). The CDR3 totals 14 residues. Trimming shortened V by 1 base and J by 5 bases, and 13 bases separated the two germline ends. Germline assignment: CDR1 SGHRS and CDR2 YFSETQ. The CDR3 nucleotides are TGCGCCAGCAGCTTGCCAGGGGAGTGGGACGAGCAGTACTTC. Its translation is CASSLPGEWDEQYF.

The chain is built from TRBV9 and TRBJ2-5, with 9 bases fitting TRBD2. The trim removed 3 bases at V and 10 bases at J, leaving 19 bases unmatched. CDR1 SGDLS and CDR2 YYNGEE come from the germline V gene. There are 17 residues in the CDR3. For the CDR3, the DNA is TGTGCCAGCAGCGAAACCCTCGGAGGTAGCGGGGGAGGTGGCCAGTACTTC. This translates into CASSETLGGSGGGGQYF.

The chain recombines TRBV14 with TRBJ2-3; D possibly corresponds to TRBD2 (5 bases). Trimming pared 0 bases from V and 1 base from J, leaving 14 bases between. This CDR3 is 17 amino acids long. CDR1 SGHDN and CDR2 FVKESK come from the germline V gene. This chain's CDR3 is CASSQDPRARGTDTQYF. Here the CDR3 DNA reads TGTGCCAGCAGCCAAGATCCCCGGGCGCGGGGCACAGATACGCAGTATTTT.

The chain links TRBV9 to TRBJ2-3; D gene ambiguous. Trimming pared 7 bases from V and 6 bases from J, leaving 15 bases between. Germline V gene lookup returns CDR1 SGDLS and CDR2 YYNGEE. The CDR3 loop spans 13 amino acids. In DNA form, the CDR3 reads TGTGCCAGCGGGTATAACCCCCCCGATACGCAGTATTTT. Amino acid sequence: CASGYNPPDTQYF. The variable domain in full, with the rest retrieved from reference TRBV9 and TRBJ2-3, is DSGVTQTPKHLITATGQRVTLRCSPRSGDLSVYWYQQSLDQGLQFLIQYYNGEERAKGNILERFSAQQFPDLHSELNLSSLELGDSALYFCASGYNPPDTQYFGPGTRLTVL.

In its sample, this clone was seen once. The chain has TRBV11-1 and TRBJ1-1, with TRBD1 matching 7 bases. Unmatched junction bases numbered 4, after V lost 2 bases and J lost 4 bases. This CDR3 region has 14 residues. Per germline, CDR1 SGHAT and CDR2 FQDESV (reference sequence). CDR3 residues: CASSLWAGGTEAFF. DNA of the CDR3: TGTGCCAGCAGCTTATGGGCAGGGGGCACTGAAGCTTTCTTT. Complete variable domain (other parts from reference TRBV11-1 and TRBJ1-1): EAEVAQSPRYKITEKSQAVAFWCDPISGHATLYWYRQILGQGPELLVQFQDESVVDDSQLPKDRFSAERLKGVDSTLKIQPAELGDSAMYLCASSLWAGGTEAFFGQGTRLTVV.

J is TRBJ1-5 and V is TRBV18; D ambiguous. In germline, CDR1 is KGHSH, CDR2 LQKENI. Trimming pared 3 bases from V and 0 bases from J, leaving 3 bases between. The CDR3 length is 13 residues. The CDR3 is CASSPDSNQPQHF. CDR3 coding DNA: TGTGCCAGCTCACCCGATAGCAATCAGCCCCAGCATTTT.

In DNA form, the CDR3 reads TGTGCCTGGAGTGGCCTACAGGGGACCTTGGGCAGTTCACCCCTCCACTTT. This sequence encodes CAWSGLQGTLGSSPLHF. V gene TRBV30 combines with J gene TRBJ1-6, with 7 bases lining up with TRBD1. Trimming cost V 1 base and J 9 bases; bases outside gene matches: 15. Germline V CDR1 and CDR2: GTSNPN, SVGIG (reference sequence). CDR3 length: 17 residues.

The rearrangement uses TRBV7-9 and TRBJ1-2, with no clear D. The CDR3 extends over 13 amino acids. Trimming cost V 1 base and J 8 bases, with 11 bases left between them. Germline values: CDR1 SEHNR, CDR2 FQNEAQ (reference sequence). In DNA form, the CDR3 reads TGTGCCAGCAGCTTAGTAGGGATCGAGGGCTACACCTTC. Translating gives CASSLVGIEGYTF.

The rearrangement uses TRBV18 and TRBJ1-2; D might be TRBD1 (5 bases). The CDR3 has 15 residues. Germline V CDR1 and CDR2: KGHSH, LQKENI. The germline V and J ends were trimmed by 5 bases and 5 bases, with 18 bases remaining between them. DNA of the CDR3: TGTGCCAGCTCAACCGCGCAGGGAAAACCATATGGCTACACCTTC. Its translation is CASSTAQGKPYGYTF.